The 23 T cell receptor beta chains below come from one sample, sequenced in a study of blood T cell repertoires in COVID-19 (dated by TCRdb to the early 2020s). The library came from the immunoSEQ multiplex PCR assay. The source is immuneACCESS, and TCRdb retained only in-frame sequences with V and J called. Part of the clones is not carried over; for the studies checked, unresolved V genes explain less than half of this, and the remainder is unexplained. This sample lists a few hundred thousand clones; 85% to 90% were detected once. The top ten constitute 4% to 5% of the sample. The sample comprised peripheral blood. The receptors derive from a woman in her 40s who had recovered from COVID-19.

The genes are TRBV20-1 and TRBJ1-5; no firm D call. This CDR3 contains 13 residues. V lost 3 bases, J lost 7 bases, and 13 bases lay in between. Germline CDR1 and CDR2: DFQATT and SNEGSKA (reference sequence). The chain's CDR3 is CSASGQAGQPQHF. The CDR3 DNA sequence: TGCAGTGCTAGTGGGCAGGCAGGACAGCCCCAGCATTTT.

Only one count was recorded for this clone. The rearrangement links TRBV7-2 to TRBJ1-4; 7 bases align to TRBD1. The CDR3 length is 14 residues. Germline V gene sequence: CDR1 SGHTA, CDR2 FQGNSA. J lost 5 bases, V lost 5 bases, and 5 bases had no gene match. CDR3 sequence: CASSPGQANEKLFF. CDR3 in DNA: TGTGCCAGCAGCCCTGGACAGGCAAATGAAAAACTGTTTTTT.

The chain couples TRBV28 to TRBJ2-7; tentatively, D is TRBD2 (5 bases). The CDR3 extends over 14 amino acids. V lost 6 bases and J 6 bases, leaving 18 bases between the germline ends. The germline V gene encodes CDR1 MDHEN and CDR2 SYDVKM. Here the CDR3 DNA reads TGTGCCAGCAGCCGGGGTACCTCCTCCGGCGAGCAGTACTTC. Its translation: CASSRGTSSGEQYF.

The CDR3 bases are TGTGCCAGCAGTGAGTCCCGGGACACCCTGAACACCGGGGAGCTGTTTTTT. Translated: CASSESRDTLNTGELFF. The rearrangement links TRBV25-1 to TRBJ2-2; tentative D call: TRBD1 (6 bases). The CDR3 runs 17 residues. Germline CDR1 is MGHDK and CDR2 is SYGVNS. The V end was cut by 3 bases, the J end by 1 base, with 15 bases between.

The chain couples TRBV9 to TRBJ2-2; no firm D call. Germline V CDR1 and CDR2: SGDLS, YYNGEE. This CDR3 is 13 amino acids long. The V gene lost 4 bases and the J gene lost 3 bases, with 7 bases spanning the gap. CDR3 sequence (DNA): TGTGCCAGCAGCCCTTTTGACACCGGGGAGCTGTTTTTT. Translated: CASSPFDTGELFF. The full variable domain, in which reference TRBV9 and TRBJ2-2 provide the parts outside the CDR3, is DSGVTQTPKHLITATGQRVTLRCSPRSGDLSVYWYQQSLDQGLQFLIQYYNGEERAKGNILERFSAQQFPDLHSELNLSSLELGDSALYFCASSPFDTGELFFGEGSRLTVL.

V gene TRBV29-1 combines with J gene TRBJ2-1; TRBD2 might be the D (6 bases). CDR3 length equals 14 residues. Trimming left V 4 bases short and J 5 bases short, with 15 bases between. Germline values: CDR1 SQVTM, CDR2 ANQGSEA. CDR3 DNA: TGCAGCGTTGGAACCACTAGCCTTAACAATGAGCAGTTCTTC. Its translation is CSVGTTSLNNEQFF.

This chain connects TRBV7-8 to TRBJ2-1, with D possibly TRBD2 on 6 matching bases. Looked up from germline, CDR1 is SGHVS and CDR2 is FQNEAQ. This CDR3 region has 16 residues. V dropped 4 bases and J dropped 5 bases, with 18 bases sitting between them. The CDR3 sequence: CASSSPGVPFHNEQFF. CDR3 DNA sequence: TGTGCCAGCAGCTCTCCGGGAGTCCCCTTTCACAATGAGCAGTTCTTC.

This clone has only one observation. V usage is TRBV6-5 and J usage is TRBJ1-6; D not certain. This CDR3 is 14 amino acids long. Germline-derived CDR1 and CDR2 are MNHEY and SVGAGI. Trimming left V 2 bases short and J 11 bases short, with 13 bases between. In DNA form, the CDR3 reads TGTGCCAGCAGTTACGGTCAGATGAACGCACCCCTCCACTTT. This translates into CASSYGQMNAPLHF.

This chain joins TRBV18 and TRBJ1-2; 7 bases are a match to TRBD1. CDR3 length: 17 residues. Germline V lookup: CDR1 KGHSH, CDR2 LQKENI. Trimming took 3 bases from V and 6 from J; bases not matched to a gene: 16. CDR3 region: CASSPYQGVGGVDGYTF. The CDR3 DNA follows: TGTGCCAGCTCACCTTATCAGGGGGTCGGGGGTGTAGATGGCTACACCTTC.

For the CDR3, the DNA is TGTGCCAGCAGCCAGTTCAGGGGTAATGAGCAGTTCTTC. This gives the protein CASSQFRGNEQFF. The rearrangement uses TRBV14 and TRBJ2-1, with a possible D match to TRBD1 (6 bases). Trimming took off 3 bases at V and 7 bases at J, with 10 bases between the two ends. Germline V gene sequence: CDR1 SGHDN, CDR2 FVKESK. The CDR3 is made up of 13 amino acids.

This chain uses TRBV7-2 with TRBJ2-7; a possible D gene is TRBD1 (6 bases). The CDR3 consists of 14 residues. Per germline, CDR1 SGHTA and CDR2 FQGNSA. Trimming removed 3 bases at V and 2 bases at J, with 11 bases between. The CDR3 DNA reads TGTGCCAGCAGCTTGACAGGTTCAACCTACGAGCAGTACTTC. Its protein product is CASSLTGSTYEQYF.

The chain carries TRBV6-1 and TRBJ1-5, with 8 nucleotides matching TRBD1. The V gene end was trimmed by 1 base and the J gene end by 7 bases; junction bases not matched to a gene: 3. Germline CDR1 MNHNS, CDR2 SASEGT. CDR3 length: 14 amino acids. CDR3: CASSEGQGTQPQHF. CDR3 sequence (DNA): TGTGCCAGCAGTGAAGGACAGGGGACCCAGCCCCAGCATTTT.

The chain uses TRBV5-1 and TRBJ2-3; D is uncertain. The CDR3 totals 14 residues. Trimming stripped 0 bases from V and 5 bases from J, with 10 bases between. Germline CDR1 and CDR2: SGHRS and YFSETQ. The CDR3 DNA reads as TGCGCCAGCAGCTTGGCTTCCCCTGTAGATACGCAGTATTTT. Translation gives CASSLASPVDTQYF.

CDR3 sequence (DNA): TGCGCCAGCAGCTCTTTTTCCGGGACAGTGGATGGCTACACCTTC. It is translated as CASSSFSGTVDGYTF. V and J are TRBV5-1 and TRBJ1-2, with 7 bases that match TRBD1. The ends lost 3 bases at V and 6 bases at J; junction bases unmatched: 11. This CDR3 contains 15 residues. Germline V gene data show CDR1 as SGHRS and CDR2 as YFSETQ.

The CDR3 loop reads CASGGAYTTQYF. CDR3 nucleotides: TGCGCCAGCGGGGGGGCTTATACTACGCAGTATTTT. The rearrangement uses TRBV10-2 and TRBJ2-3; D perhaps matches TRBD2 (7 bases). CDR1 is WSHSY, CDR2 SAAADI, per germline. The V and J ends lost 8 bases and 8 bases respectively, with 14 bases between them. The CDR3 runs to 12 residues.

This clone was picked up one time. The chain uses TRBV9 and TRBJ2-6, with D possibly matching TRBD2 (6 bases). The germline V and J ends were trimmed by 6 bases and 0 bases, with 13 bases remaining between them. CDR1 is SGDLS, CDR2 YYNGEE, per germline. The CDR3 consists of 16 residues. CDR3: CASKEGKDSGANVLTF. The CDR3 DNA reads as TGTGCCAGCAAGGAGGGAAAAGACTCTGGGGCCAACGTCCTGACTTTC. Looking up the rest from reference TRBV9 and TRBJ2-6 gives the full variable domain: DSGVTQTPKHLITATGQRVTLRCSPRSGDLSVYWYQQSLDQGLQFLIQYYNGEERAKGNILERFSAQQFPDLHSELNLSSLELGDSALYFCASKEGKDSGANVLTFGAGSRLTVL.

The CDR3 sequence: CASSDARARAQHF. The DNA of the CDR3 is TGTGCCAGCAGTGATGCCAGGGCTAGGGCCCAGCATTTT. The chain is built from TRBV6-4 and TRBJ1-5, with D perhaps TRBD1 (5 bases). The CDR3 is 13 amino acids. The V gene's germline CDR1 is MRHNA and CDR2 SNTAGT. Deletions cut 3 bases from V and 11 bases from J, with 14 bases between.

This chain links TRBV29-1 with TRBJ1-5, with 8 positions matching TRBD1. J gave up 2 bases and V 8 bases, and 5 bases lay outside the gene matches. Germline lookup yields CDR1 SQVTM and CDR2 ANQGSEA. This CDR3 has 13 residues. The CDR3 DNA reads TGCAGCATCGGACAGGGAGGCAATCAGCCCCAGCATTTT. Amino acids: CSIGQGGNQPQHF.

This clone was picked up one time. V and J are TRBV6-1 and TRBJ1-5; D might be TRBD1 (5 bases). The V gene lost 3 bases and the J gene lost 7 bases, with 13 bases spanning the gap. The CDR3 runs to 14 residues. Germline CDR1 MNHNS, CDR2 SASEGT. The CDR3 bases are TGTGCCAGCAGTGAGGGACTCAACGGACAGCCCCAGCATTTT. Translated: CASSEGLNGQPQHF.

Turning to this clone: The same CDR3 is also encoded by other DNA sequences in this sample. V is TRBV18 and J is TRBJ2-5, with 10 bases fitting TRBD1. The CDR3 covers 13 residues. Trimming removed 3 bases from V and 5 bases from J; junction bases left unmatched: 0. In germline, CDR1 is KGHSH, CDR2 LQKENI. This CDR3 is CASSPGQGETQYF. The CDR3 bases are TGTGCCAGCTCACCGGGACAGGGGGAGACCCAGTACTTC.

This chain links TRBV3-1 (or the pseudogene TRBV3-2) with TRBJ1-2; 8 bases map to TRBD1. Germline V lookup: CDR1 LGHDT, CDR2 YNNKEL (reference sequence). The CDR3 spans 15 residues. Germline trimming cut 3 bases from V and 3 bases from J; bases unmatched to any gene: 6. CDR3 sequence: CASSHFLTGDYGYTF. CDR3 in DNA: TGTGCCAGCAGCCATTTTTTGACAGGGGACTATGGCTACACCTTC.

V and J are TRBV12-3 or TRBV12-4 and TRBJ1-2, with TRBD1 as a possible D gene (5 bases). This CDR3 contains 13 residues. V dropped 7 bases and J dropped 5 bases, with 14 bases sitting between them. CDR3 nucleotides: TGTGCCAGCACCGGGGGGGGGATTTATGGCTACACCTTC. It codes for CASTGGGIYGYTF.

The chain is built from TRBV30 and TRBJ1-1, with D unresolved. This CDR3 has 13 amino acids. From germline, CDR1 is GTSNPN and CDR2 SVGIG (reference sequence). V shed 2 bases and J shed 11 bases, with 18 bases lying between them. The CDR3 reads CAWSHLSEVQAFF. Written as DNA, the CDR3 is TGTGCCTGGAGTCACCTATCGGAGGTACAGGCTTTCTTT.